Below, 2 T cell receptor beta chains from the same sample are listed, as sequenced in a study of blood T cell repertoires in COVID-19. Profiled with immunoSEQ multiplex PCR; TCRdb holds only in-frame clones, not every one. The data hold over 200,000 clones, with 84% observed a single time. The sample taken for sequencing was peripheral blood. The receptors shown here come from a woman between 50 and 59 years old with active or convalescent COVID-19.

The chain links TRBV5-1 to TRBJ1-4, with D possibly TRBD1 on 5 matching bases. CDR1 is SGHRS, CDR2 YFSETQ, per germline. There are 15 residues in the CDR3. Trimming stripped 4 bases from V and 5 bases from J, with 15 bases between. CDR3 coding DNA: TGCGCCAGCAGCCAGACAGCGCTCGGCAATGAAAAACTGTTTTTT. This gives the protein CASSQTALGNEKLFF.

This clone was observed a handful of times. It may be a read error: a sequence one base away is much more abundant. This sequence joins TRBV13 and TRBJ1-2, with TRBD1 matching 8 bases. Germline trimming cut 0 bases from V and 4 bases from J; bases unmatched to any gene: 1. The CDR3 totals 14 residues. Germline V lookup: CDR1 PRHDT, CDR2 FYEKMQ (reference sequence). The CDR3 sequence: CASSLGTGGYGYTF. The CDR3 bases are TGTGCCAGCAGCTTAGGTACAGGGGGCTATGGCTACACCTTC.